Below, one TCR beta chain is given with its context. Its specificity is not known. The entry originates in a study of T cell clonotyping in hematopoietic cell transplantation. Overall study: Pretransplant recipient samples were taken after cytoreduction.

Only in-frame clones appear in the TCRdb table, and some are missing; sequencing was by immunoSEQ multiplex PCR. The sample shows 25,000 to 30,000 clones, roughly 84% of them seen only once. Whole-study results and caveats: Recipient TCR diversity dropped after transplant; expanded clonotypes rose from day 30 to 180. Few recipient clonotypes overlapped donors; over 95% were de novo at given depth. Broader posttransplant TCR repertoire diversity was predicted by graft donor and pretransplant recipient Inverse Simpson Index values.

The time point was: recipient sample about 28 days before transplant, after cytoreduction. The TCR comes from a man aged 35-49 years with acute myeloid leukemia. Some clones in this sample may be carry-over from other donors' samples. The starting material was peripheral blood mononuclear cells, obtained before stem cell transplant.

CDR3 coding DNA: TGTGCCATGGGGCCGGCGGGGGTGTTTAATGAGCAGTTCTTC. It translates to CAMGPAGVFNEQFF. The V call is TRBV10-3, the J call TRBJ2-1; 7 bases match TRBD2. This CDR3 is built from 14 residues. The ends lost 9 bases at V and 7 bases at J; junction bases unmatched: 12. CDR1 and CDR2 (germline): ENHRY, SYGVKD.